The TCR beta chain under discussion was sequenced for a study of blood T cell repertoires in COVID-19. Study background: The United States, Italy and Spain were the sources of the acute and convalescent COVID-19 samples. The analysed material was cDNA or gDNA that came from T cells, B-cell-depleted T cells, or PBMCs.

Trimming took off 2 bases at V and 7 bases at J, with 25 bases between the two ends. From germline, CDR1 is ENHRY and CDR2 SYGVKD. The CDR3 consists of 18 residues. Per the study methods: Using reference gene primer amplification, nucleated cell counts were estimated. The repertoire was sequenced with immunoSEQ multiplex PCR; TCRdb's copy has only in-frame clones and lacks some. V and J calls plus clone size are reproduced from that table; the DNA served to infer D and trimming. The repertoire holds around 72,000 clones, about 86% seen once, with around 4.3% in the top ten. Sequenced: peripheral blood. V gene TRBV10-3 combines with J gene TRBJ2-3; tentative D call: TRBD2 (5 bases). The TCR comes from a woman aged 60 to 75 with acute or convalescent COVID-19. The CDR3 is CAISELPYFGSWENTQYF. The CDR3 bases are TGTGCCATCAGTGAGCTCCCCTATTTTGGGTCCTGGGAGAATACGCAGTATTTT.